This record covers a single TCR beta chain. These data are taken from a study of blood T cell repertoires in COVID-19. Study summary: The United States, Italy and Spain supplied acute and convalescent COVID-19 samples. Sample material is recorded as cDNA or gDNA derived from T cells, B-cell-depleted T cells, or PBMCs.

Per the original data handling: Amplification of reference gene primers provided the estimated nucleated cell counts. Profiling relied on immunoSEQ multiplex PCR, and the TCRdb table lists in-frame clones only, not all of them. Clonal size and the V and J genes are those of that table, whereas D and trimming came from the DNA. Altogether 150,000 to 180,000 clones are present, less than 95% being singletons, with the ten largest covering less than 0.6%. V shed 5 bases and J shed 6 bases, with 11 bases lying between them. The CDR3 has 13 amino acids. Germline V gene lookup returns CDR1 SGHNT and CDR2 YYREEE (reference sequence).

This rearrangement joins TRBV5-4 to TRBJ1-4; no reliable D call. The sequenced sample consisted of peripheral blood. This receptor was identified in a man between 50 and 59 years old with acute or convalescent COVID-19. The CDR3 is CASSSFRDEKLFF. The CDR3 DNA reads TGTGCCAGCAGTTCGTTCCGCGATGAAAAACTGTTTTTT.